The 16 T cell receptor beta chains below come from one sample, sequenced in a study of T cells in localized non-small cell lung cancer. Profiling relied on immunoSEQ multiplex PCR, and the TCRdb table lists in-frame clones only, not all of them. The table includes tens of thousands of clones, roughly 90% detected once. The sequenced sample was peripheral blood mononuclear cells, obtained before any cancer treatment. The receptors stem from a man between 40 and 70 years old with stage III lung adenocarcinoma.

V usage is TRBV7-2 and J usage is TRBJ2-3; TRBD2 matches at 7 bases. J lost 1 base, V lost 5 bases, and 9 bases had no gene match. Germline CDR1 SGHTA, CDR2 FQGNSA. This CDR3 has 16 residues. The chain's CDR3 is CASSLHGGGRTDTQYF. The DNA of the CDR3 is TGTGCCAGCAGCCTACATGGGGGGGGACGCACAGATACGCAGTATTTT.

The genes are TRBV30 and TRBJ1-2, with 7 bases lining up with TRBD1. CDR1 is GTSNPN, CDR2 SVGIG, per germline (reference sequence). Trimming cost V 0 bases and J 5 bases; bases outside gene matches: 6. CDR3 length: 14 amino acids. CDR3: CAWSVGGELYGYTF. In DNA form, the CDR3 reads TGTGCCTGGAGTGTAGGGGGCGAGCTGTATGGCTACACCTTC.

This clone has a handful of counts. V usage is TRBV7-2 and J usage is TRBJ1-2; D is perhaps TRBD1 (6 bases). The CDR3 totals 13 residues. Trimming pared 6 bases from V and 6 bases from J, leaving 14 bases between. Germline CDR1 SGHTA, CDR2 FQGNSA. The DNA for the CDR3 is TGTGCCAGCAGTGTTGACAGGAGCGATGGCTACACCTTC. Its translation is CASSVDRSDGYTF.

This chain joins TRBV30 and TRBJ2-7, with 10 bases identical to TRBD1. The CDR3 runs to 12 residues. After removal of 6 bases from V and 7 bases from J, the junction contained 6 bases not matched to a gene. Looked up from germline, CDR1 is GTSNPN and CDR2 is SVGIG (reference sequence). The CDR3 loop reads CACDRGLREQYF. DNA for the CDR3: TGTGCCTGTGACAGGGGGCTCCGGGAGCAGTACTTC.

The gene calls are TRBV7-2 and TRBJ2-3, with 7 bases matching TRBD2. This CDR3 region has 15 residues. J was trimmed by 2 bases and V by 5 bases; bases with no gene match: 7. From germline, CDR1 is SGHTA and CDR2 FQGNSA. The DNA for the CDR3 is TGTGCCAGCAGCCGATCAGCGGGATACACAGATACGCAGTATTTT. Translation gives CASSRSAGYTDTQYF. Combining the CDR3 with reference TRBV7-2 and TRBJ2-3 gives the whole variable domain GAGVSQSPSNKVTEKGKDVELRCDPISGHTALYWYRQSLGQGLEFLIYFQGNSAPDKSGLPSDRFSAERTGGSVSTLTIQRTQQEDSAVYLCASSRSAGYTDTQYFGPGTRLTVL.

This clone was seen a handful of times. This chain links TRBV27 with TRBJ2-2; D unresolved. The V end lost 5 bases, the J end lost 1 base, and 8 bases lay between the germline ends. This CDR3 spans 14 amino acids. Germline V gene lookup returns CDR1 MNHEY and CDR2 SMNVEV (reference sequence). The CDR3, as DNA: TGTGCCAGCAGTCCCCGCGGGAACACCGGGGAGCTGTTTTTT. It yields the protein CASSPRGNTGELFF.

V usage is TRBV6-5 and J usage is TRBJ2-1; the D is unclear. Germline V CDR1 and CDR2: MNHEY, SVGAGI. The V gene lost 3 bases and the J gene lost 9 bases, with 21 bases spanning the gap. The CDR3 is made up of 16 amino acids. In DNA, the CDR3 is TGTGCCAGCAGTTATTTGGGCAATAGGAATGGGCGTGAGCAGTTCTTC. Translated, it gives CASSYLGNRNGREQFF.

V gene TRBV5-8 combines with J gene TRBJ1-1, with TRBD1 identical over 8 bases. The ends lost 4 bases at V and 11 bases at J; junction bases unmatched: 4. Germline V CDR1 and CDR2: SGHTS, YDEGEE. The CDR3 covers 11 residues. CDR3 in DNA: TGTGCCAGCAGCCGGACAGGGCCGGCTTTCTTT. This encodes CASSRTGPAFF.

This clone has only a few counts. The chain joins TRBV6-1 to TRBJ1-5; 7 bases match TRBD1. Germline lookup yields CDR1 MNHNS and CDR2 SASEGT. The CDR3 loop spans 15 amino acids. V dropped 8 bases and J dropped 2; count of bases not matched to a gene: 9. CDR3 amino acids: CASRTGVAGNQPQHF. The CDR3 nucleotides read TGTGCCAGCCGTACAGGGGTAGCGGGCAATCAGCCCCAGCATTTT.

The chain links TRBV11-1 to TRBJ1-4; D is possibly TRBD1 (5 bases). The germline CDR1 and CDR2 sequences are SGHAT and FQDESV (reference sequence). CDR3 length: 15 residues. V was clipped by 5 bases and J by 8 bases, with 18 bases between them. The CDR3 DNA reads TGTGCCAGCAGCCCCGGGCAGGGTCGGGAAGAAAAACTGTTTTTT. Its protein is CASSPGQGREEKLFF.

This chain links TRBV7-6 with TRBJ2-1, with 8 bases identical to TRBD2. Looked up from germline, CDR1 is SGHVS and CDR2 is FNYEAQ. V trimming: 1 base; J trimming: 2 bases; junction bases outside the gene matches: 1. This CDR3 spans 15 amino acids. The DNA of the CDR3 is TGTGCCAGCAGCTTAGGGACTAGCCCCTACAATGAGCAGTTCTTC. Translating gives CASSLGTSPYNEQFF. The entire variable domain, with the rest obtained from reference TRBV7-6 and TRBJ2-1, is as follows: GAGVSQSPRYKVTKRGQDVALRCDPISGHVSLYWYRQALGQGPEFLTYFNYEAQQDKSGLPNDRFSAERPEGSISTLTIQRTEQRDSAMYRCASSLGTSPYNEQFFGPGTRLTVL.

This chain connects TRBV7-9 to TRBJ2-6; TRBD1 is a possible D gene (5 bases). V gave up 3 bases and J gave up 2 bases, with 11 bases separating them. The CDR3 extends over 16 amino acids. Germline V gene lookup returns CDR1 SEHNR and CDR2 FQNEAQ (reference sequence). The CDR3 DNA sequence: TGTGCCAGCAGCTTTGTTGAAGGGGCTGGGGCCAACGTCCTGACTTTC. Translated: CASSFVEGAGANVLTF.

The rearrangement uses TRBV5-5 and TRBJ2-7, with a weak D call TRBD2 (6 bases). CDR3 length equals 19 residues. Per the germline V gene, CDR1 is SGHKS and CDR2 is YYEKEE (reference sequence). With 3 bases removed from V and 0 bases from J, the gap between germline ends came to 25 bases. The chain's CDR3 is CASSSRAGTGTKSSYEQYF. CDR3 DNA sequence: TGTGCCAGCAGCTCCAGGGCGGGAACCGGGACGAAGAGCTCCTACGAGCAGTACTTC.

The V call is TRBV2, the J call TRBJ1-2; D is uncertain. The CDR3 consists of 14 residues. Germline assignment: CDR1 SNHLY and CDR2 FYNNEI. Between the trimmed V and J ends, which lost 6 bases and 0 bases, there was a span of 11 bases. The CDR3 region has the DNA TGTGCCAGCAGGGTTTTACTCGCTAACTATGGCTACACCTTC. Its protein product is CASRVLLANYGYTF.

This clone was observed a single time. The chain joins TRBV7-6 to TRBJ1-1, with a possible D match to TRBD1 (5 bases). The germline V gene encodes CDR1 SGHVS and CDR2 FNYEAQ. CDR3 length: 14 residues. V dropped 5 bases and J dropped 0 bases, with 10 bases sitting between them. CDR3 sequence (DNA): TGTGCCAGCAGCAGCCGAGGGGTGAACACTGAAGCTTTCTTT. Its protein product is CASSSRGVNTEAFF. Filled out from reference TRBV7-6 and TRBJ1-1, the complete variable domain reads GAGVSQSPRYKVTKRGQDVALRCDPISGHVSLYWYRQALGQGPEFLTYFNYEAQQDKSGLPNDRFSAERPEGSISTLTIQRTEQRDSAMYRCASSSRGVNTEAFFGQGTRLTVV.

This chain links TRBV7-3 with TRBJ1-1; D call uncertain. V lost 3 bases, J lost 1 base, and 9 bases lay in between. The CDR3 has 14 residues. Germline CDR1 is SGHTA and CDR2 is FQGTGA. The CDR3 sequence: CASSFLGSNTEAFF. In DNA, the CDR3 is TGTGCCAGCAGCTTCCTTGGTTCGAACACTGAAGCTTTCTTT. The whole variable domain, filled in from reference TRBV7-3 and TRBJ1-1, reads GAGVSQTPSNKVTEKGKYVELRCDPISGHTALYWYRQSLGQGPEFLIYFQGTGAADDSGLPNDRFFAVRPEGSVSTLKIQRTERGDSAVYLCASSFLGSNTEAFFGQGTRLTVV.